The 15 T cell receptor beta chains below come from one sample, sequenced in a study of blood T cell repertoires in COVID-19. Measured with immunoSEQ multiplex PCR; TCRdb has only the in-frame clones, and not every one. This table holds under 500,000 clones, around 87% found once. Sequencing was performed on PBMCs or T cells enriched from blood (not recorded which). Every receptor here comes from a man younger than 40 who had recovered from COVID-19.

The CDR3 region has the DNA TGTGCCAGCAGCCAAGCCGGGACTAGCTACGAGCAGTACTTC. Amino acids: CASSQAGTSYEQYF. The chain links TRBV3-1 (or the pseudogene TRBV3-2) to TRBJ2-7; 8 nucleotides agree with TRBD2. The germline CDR1 and CDR2 sequences are LGHDT and YNNKEL (reference sequence). The trim removed 1 base at V and 3 bases at J, leaving 2 bases unmatched. The CDR3 has 14 amino acids.

This sequence joins TRBV24-1 and TRBJ2-5, with 9 bases aligning to TRBD1. The V gene's germline CDR1 is KGHDR and CDR2 SFDVKD. The CDR3 runs to 16 residues. Unmatched junction bases numbered 11, after V lost 5 bases and J lost 5 bases. The CDR3 reads CATSASPGQGRETQYF. The DNA of the CDR3 is TGTGCCACCAGTGCATCTCCCGGACAGGGGCGGGAGACCCAGTACTTC.

The gene calls are TRBV5-1 and TRBJ2-1, with 15 bases identical to TRBD2. Unmatched junction bases numbered 13, after V lost 4 bases and J lost 8 bases. Germline lookup yields CDR1 SGHRS and CDR2 YFSETQ. CDR3 length: 18 amino acids. The CDR3 coding sequence is TGCGCCAGCAGCGGACTAGCGGGAGGGCCCGGGGACGGTGATGAGCAGTTCTTC. Residues: CASSGLAGGPGDGDEQFF.

V is TRBV20-1 and J is TRBJ2-7; a weak D match, TRBD2 (5 bases). The CDR3 is made up of 12 amino acids. The V end lost 3 bases, the J end lost 3 bases, and 9 bases lay between the germline ends. Germline CDR1 is DFQATT and CDR2 is SNEGSKA (reference sequence). The CDR3: CSASRTYYEQYF. Here the CDR3 DNA reads TGCAGTGCTAGTAGGACTTACTACGAGCAGTACTTC.

This clone was observed a few times. The chain employs TRBV10-3 and TRBJ1-5; no reliable D call. The V gene's germline CDR1 is ENHRY and CDR2 SYGVKD. The CDR3 contains 14 residues. The germline V and J ends were trimmed by 3 bases and 0 bases, with 6 bases remaining between them. Here the CDR3 DNA reads TGTGCCATCAGTGAAGACTATAGCAATCAGCCCCAGCATTTT. This codes for CAISEDYSNQPQHF.

The gene calls are TRBV19 and TRBJ1-2; 10 positions match TRBD1. Germline trimming cut 7 bases from V and 3 bases from J; bases unmatched to any gene: 8. This CDR3 region has 15 residues. Germline values: CDR1 LNHDA, CDR2 SQIVND (reference sequence). The CDR3 DNA is TGTGCCAGTACCGCGGACAGGGGGGCCTACTATGGCTACACCTTC. Translation gives CASTADRGAYYGYTF.

The chain combines TRBV30 with TRBJ2-1; no firm D call. The CDR3 length is 14 residues. Trimming shortened V by 4 bases and J by 10 bases, and 20 bases separated the two germline ends. Germline CDR1 GTSNPN, CDR2 SVGIG (reference sequence). This CDR3 reads CAWMSDSRGGEQFF. In nucleotides, the CDR3 is TGTGCCTGGATGAGCGACTCCCGAGGCGGAGAGCAGTTCTTC.

The CDR3 DNA follows: TGTGCCAGCAGCCGGAGTGAGAGCAATCAGCCCCAGCATTTT. This codes for CASSRSESNQPQHF. The chain carries TRBV7-8 and TRBJ1-5, with D hard to call. Between the trimmed V and J ends, which lost 5 bases and 1 base, there was a span of 9 bases. Germline lookup yields CDR1 SGHVS and CDR2 FQNEAQ. This CDR3 has 14 amino acids. The full variable domain, completed using reference TRBV7-8 and TRBJ1-5, is GAGVSQSPRYKVAKRGQDVALRCDPISGHVSLFWYQQALGQGPEFLTYFQNEAQLDKSGLPSDRFFAERPEGSVSTLKIQRTQQEDSAVYLCASSRSESNQPQHFGDGTRLSIL.

The chain carries TRBV6-5 and TRBJ2-1, with 9 bases identical to TRBD2. From germline, CDR1 is MNHEY and CDR2 SVGAGI. The junction had 6 bases not matched to a gene; V was cut back by 6 bases and J by 3 bases. The CDR3 sequence is 15 residues long. The DNA of the CDR3 is TGTGCCAGCAGGCCAGCGGGAGGAATCTACAATGAGCAGTTCTTC. It codes for CASRPAGGIYNEQFF.

V is TRBV27 and J is TRBJ1-1; tentative D call: TRBD1 (5 bases). Germline-derived CDR1 and CDR2 are MNHEY and SMNVEV (reference sequence). The CDR3 sequence is 16 residues long. V gave up 8 bases and J gave up 0 bases, with 19 bases separating them. The CDR3 here is CASLAAGRGVNTEAFF. In DNA form, the CDR3 reads TGTGCCAGCCTGGCGGCGGGGAGGGGAGTGAACACTGAAGCTTTCTTT.

The chain recombines TRBV4-1 with TRBJ2-7; 8 bases line up with TRBD2. CDR3 length equals 14 residues. The J segment lost 12 bases and the V segment lost 1 base, leaving 11 bases of the junction unmatched. CDR1 is MGHRA, CDR2 YSYEKL, per germline. Here the CDR3 DNA reads TGCGCCAGCAGCCAAGTAAGGGAGCGGGAGATGCGGTACTTC. Amino acid sequence: CASSQVREREMRYF.

The CDR3 protein is CASSLANQGQGISEAFF. The CDR3, as DNA: TGTGCCAGCAGTTTAGCCAACCAAGGACAGGGGATTTCTGAAGCTTTCTTT. This chain uses TRBV28 with TRBJ1-1; 9 nucleotides align to TRBD1. The junction had 13 bases not matched to a gene; V was cut back by 2 bases and J by 6 bases. CDR3 length equals 17 residues. Germline-derived CDR1 and CDR2 are MDHEN and SYDVKM.

V usage is TRBV12-5 and J usage is TRBJ2-1; tentative D call: TRBD1 (5 bases). The V end lost 3 bases, the J end lost 8 bases, and 11 bases lay between the germline ends. Germline CDR1 reads LGHNT; CDR2 reads FRNRAP. The length of the CDR3 is 13 residues. In DNA, the CDR3 is TGTGCTAGTGGTTTTGCAGGGTTCTATGAGCAGTTCTTC. It is translated as CASGFAGFYEQFF. The complete variable domain, with remaining parts taken from reference TRBV12-5 and TRBJ2-1, reads DARVTQTPRHKVTEMGQEVTMRCQPILGHNTVFWYRQTMMQGLELLAYFRNRAPLDDSGMPKDRFSAEMPDATLATLKIQPSEPRDSAVYFCASGFAGFYEQFFGPGTRLTVL.

V gene TRBV28 combines with J gene TRBJ2-3; D is uncertain. The CDR3 runs to 12 residues. Between the trimmed V and J ends, which lost 7 bases and 10 bases, there was a span of 15 bases. Germline CDR1 is MDHEN and CDR2 is SYDVKM. CDR3 DNA: TGTGCCAGCACCCCTAGTGCCGTTGCGCAGTATTTT. Its translation: CASTPSAVAQYF.

The genes are TRBV30 and TRBJ1-1; a possible D gene is TRBD1 (5 bases). The germline V gene encodes CDR1 GTSNPN and CDR2 SVGIG (reference sequence). V was shortened by 1 base and J by 5 bases, with 8 bases between the two germline ends. The CDR3 length is 12 residues. CDR3 loop: CAWSGGLTEAFF. The CDR3 DNA follows: TGTGCCTGGAGTGGGGGCCTGACTGAAGCTTTCTTT.